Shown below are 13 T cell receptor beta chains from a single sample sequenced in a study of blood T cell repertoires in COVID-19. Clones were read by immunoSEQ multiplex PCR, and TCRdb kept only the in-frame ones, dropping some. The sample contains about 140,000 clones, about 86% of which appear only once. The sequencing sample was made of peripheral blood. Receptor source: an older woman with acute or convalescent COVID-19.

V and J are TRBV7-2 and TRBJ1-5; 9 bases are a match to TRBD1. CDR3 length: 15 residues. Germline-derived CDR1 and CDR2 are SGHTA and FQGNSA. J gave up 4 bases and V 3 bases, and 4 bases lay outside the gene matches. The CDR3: CASSFRTGENQPQHF. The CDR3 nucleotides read TGTGCCAGCAGCTTTCGGACAGGGGAAAATCAGCCCCAGCATTTT.

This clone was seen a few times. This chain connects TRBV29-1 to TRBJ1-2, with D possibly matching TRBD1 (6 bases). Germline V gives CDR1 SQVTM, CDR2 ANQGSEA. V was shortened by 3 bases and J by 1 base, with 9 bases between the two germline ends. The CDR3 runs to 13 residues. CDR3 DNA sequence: TGCAGCGTTGATACAGGGCTTAACTATGGCTACACCTTC. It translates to CSVDTGLNYGYTF.

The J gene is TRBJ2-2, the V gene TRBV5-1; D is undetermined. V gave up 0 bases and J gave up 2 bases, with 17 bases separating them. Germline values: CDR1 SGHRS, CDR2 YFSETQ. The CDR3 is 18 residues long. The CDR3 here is CASSLVTGSVTNTGELFF. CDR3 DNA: TGCGCCAGCAGCTTGGTAACCGGGTCCGTAACCAACACCGGGGAGCTGTTTTTT. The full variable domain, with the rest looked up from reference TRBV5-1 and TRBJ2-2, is KAGVTQTPRYLIKTRGQQVTLSCSPISGHRSVSWYQQTPGQGLQFLFEYFSETQRNKGNFPGRFSGRQFSNSRSEMNVSTLELGDSALYLCASSLVTGSVTNTGELFFGEGSRLTVL.

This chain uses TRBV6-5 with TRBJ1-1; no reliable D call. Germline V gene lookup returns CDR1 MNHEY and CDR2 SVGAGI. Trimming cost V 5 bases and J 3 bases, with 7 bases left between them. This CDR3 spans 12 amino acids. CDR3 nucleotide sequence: TGTGCCAGCAGTACTCTGCACACTGAAGCTTTCTTT. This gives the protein CASSTLHTEAFF.

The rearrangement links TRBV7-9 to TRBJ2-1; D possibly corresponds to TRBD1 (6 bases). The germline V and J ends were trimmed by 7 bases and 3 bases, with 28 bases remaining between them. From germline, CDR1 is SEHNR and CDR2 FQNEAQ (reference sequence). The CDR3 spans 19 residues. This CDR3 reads CASTLASAGAGGRYNEQFF. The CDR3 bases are TGTGCCAGCACCCTAGCCTCAGCAGGGGCCGGAGGTCGCTACAATGAGCAGTTCTTC.

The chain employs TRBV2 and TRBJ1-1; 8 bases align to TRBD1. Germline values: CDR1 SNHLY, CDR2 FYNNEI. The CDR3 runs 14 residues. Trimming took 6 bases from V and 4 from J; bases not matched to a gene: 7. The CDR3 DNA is TGTGCCAGCAGGCCCAGGGGGCCGACCACTGAAGCTTTCTTT. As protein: CASRPRGPTTEAFF.

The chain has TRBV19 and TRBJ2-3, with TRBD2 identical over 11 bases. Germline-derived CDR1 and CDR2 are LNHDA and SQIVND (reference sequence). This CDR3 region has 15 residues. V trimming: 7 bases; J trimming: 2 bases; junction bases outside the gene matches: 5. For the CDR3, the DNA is TGTGCCAGTACCTTAGCGGGGGGGAACACAGATACGCAGTATTTT. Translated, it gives CASTLAGGNTDTQYF.

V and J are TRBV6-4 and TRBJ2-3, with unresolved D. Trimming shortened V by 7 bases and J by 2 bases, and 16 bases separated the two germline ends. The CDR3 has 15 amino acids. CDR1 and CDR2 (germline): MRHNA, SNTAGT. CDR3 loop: CASIPTRVLTDTQYF. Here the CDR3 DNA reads TGTGCCAGCATTCCCACCCGGGTACTCACAGATACGCAGTATTTT.

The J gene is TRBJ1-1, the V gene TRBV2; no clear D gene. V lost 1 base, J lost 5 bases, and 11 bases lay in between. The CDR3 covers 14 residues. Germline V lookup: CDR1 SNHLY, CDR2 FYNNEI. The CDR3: CASSEVRGRTEAFF. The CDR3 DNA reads TGTGCCAGCAGTGAAGTTCGAGGGAGAACTGAAGCTTTCTTT.

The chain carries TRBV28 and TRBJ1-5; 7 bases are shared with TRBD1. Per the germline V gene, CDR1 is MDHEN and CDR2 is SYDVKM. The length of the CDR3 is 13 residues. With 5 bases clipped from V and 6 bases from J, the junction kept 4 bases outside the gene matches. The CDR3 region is CASSLTGSQPQHF. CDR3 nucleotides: TGTGCCAGCAGTCTGACAGGGTCTCAGCCCCAGCATTTT.

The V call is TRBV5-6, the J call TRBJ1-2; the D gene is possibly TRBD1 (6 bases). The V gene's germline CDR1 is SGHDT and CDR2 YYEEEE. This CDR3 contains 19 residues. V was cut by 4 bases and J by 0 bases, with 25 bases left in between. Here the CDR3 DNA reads TGTGCCAGCAGCCTATTCGCTCCTTTCCGGACAGCCGCTAACTATGGCTACACCTTC. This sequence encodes CASSLFAPFRTAANYGYTF.

CDR3 sequence: CATSRTFVGGVRNQPQHF. The CDR3 bases are TGTGCCACCAGCAGAACTTTCGTCGGGGGGGTGCGCAATCAGCCCCAGCATTTT. The rearrangement uses TRBV15 and TRBJ1-5; D is possibly TRBD1 (5 bases). The V end was cut by 2 bases, the J end by 2 bases, with 19 bases between. The CDR3 is 18 residues long. Germline lookup yields CDR1 LNHNV and CDR2 YYDKDF (reference sequence).

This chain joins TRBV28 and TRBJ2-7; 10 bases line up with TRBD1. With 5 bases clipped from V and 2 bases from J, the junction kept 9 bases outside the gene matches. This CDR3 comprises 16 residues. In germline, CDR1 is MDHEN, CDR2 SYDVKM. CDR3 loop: CASSPLTGTGAYEQYF. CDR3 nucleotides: TGTGCCAGCAGTCCCCTAACCGGGACAGGGGCCTACGAGCAGTACTTC.